The rows below give T cell receptor beta chains drawn from one sample of a study of CD8 T cells in Susac syndrome. In TCRdb, the immunoSEQ multiplex PCR reads were re-called with MiXCR into one record per CDR3 protein. In the table there are about 120,000 distinct CDR3 sequences, 85% to 95% of which are singletons. The sequenced sample was CD8+ T cells from PBMCs. The receptors here all came from a human donor with Susac syndrome. CDR3s include the opening cysteine and the closing phenylalanine or tryptophan. The D gene is left open where the match is weak. Where a row states a size, it is once, few, many or the class of an expanded clone; other rows omit it.

V,J,D,size,DNA,CDR3
TRBV5-1,TRBJ2-5,TRBD2,.,TGCGCCAGCTGTTCGCTAGCGGGGGAGGACAAGGAGACCCAGTACTTC,CASCSLAGEDKETQYF
TRBV24-1,TRBJ2-7,TRBD1,.,TGTGCCACCAGTGATACGACAGGGGGGACCTACGAGCAGTACTTC,CATSDTTGGTYEQYF
TRBV15,TRBJ2-4,TRBD1,.,TGCGCCACCAGCAGAGCTGCCAGGGGGACCAAAAACATTCAGTACTTC,CATSRAARGTKNIQYF
TRBV19,TRBJ1-5,.,.,TGTGCCAGTACCCCGACAGTGCTCCAGCCCCAGCATTTT,CASTPTVLQPQHF
TRBV7-9,TRBJ1-1,.,.,TGTGCCAGCAGCCATACTGAAGCTTTCTTT,CASSHTEAFF
TRBV5-8,TRBJ2-1,.,.,TGTGCCAGCAGCTTGGGACTCAATGAGCAGTTCTTC,CASSLGLNEQFF
TRBV9,TRBJ1-3,.,.,TGTGCCAGCAGCGTATCGGGGATACCTGAAAACACCATATATTTT,CASSVSGIPENTIYF
TRBV7-9,TRBJ2-7,.,.,TGTGCCAGCACCAAAGGGGTGAATCAGTACTTC,CASTKGVNQYF
TRBV15,TRBJ2-2,.,.,TGTGCCACCAGCAGTCCCGGGACTTCGAACACCGGGGAGCTGTTTTTT,CATSSPGTSNTGELFF
TRBV3-1,TRBJ2-3,.,.,TGTGCCAGCAGCCAAGAAGGGGGGGCAGATACGCAGTATTTT,CASSQEGGADTQYF
TRBV2,TRBJ1-1,TRBD1,.,TGTGCCAGCAGCGTCGACAGGGAGGGAGGAGACACTGAAGCTTTCTTT,CASSVDREGGDTEAFF
TRBV27,TRBJ1-4,.,.,TGTGCCAGCAGCGGGGGGGCCGGTAAACTGTTTTTT,CASSGGAGKLFF
TRBV5-4,TRBJ2-1,.,.,TGTGCCAGCAGCTCCGGCCCAAATGCAAAAAATGAGCAGTTCTTC,CASSSGPNAKNEQFF
TRBV4-3,TRBJ2-3,.,.,TGCGCCAGCAGCCAAGGGACTCCCACAGATACGCAGTATTTT,CASSQGTPTDTQYF
TRBV20-1,TRBJ2-3,TRBD2,once,TGCAGTGCCACCGGGACTAGCGGGTTCCGGCCCCTCACAGATACGCAGTATTTT,CSATGTSGFRPLTDTQYF
TRBV11-2,TRBJ1-1,.,.,TGTGCCAGCAGCCCTGGGCCTGAAGCTTTCTTT,CASSPGPEAFF
TRBV3-1,TRBJ1-6,.,few,TGTGCCAGCAGCCAAGTGACAGCTCCGAGGGAGGATTCACCCCTCCACTTT,CASSQVTAPREDSPLHF
TRBV9,TRBJ2-2,.,.,TGTGCCAGCAGCTACCGGTCCGGGGAGCTGTTTTTT,CASSYRSGELFF
TRBV6-5,TRBJ2-5,TRBD2,.,TGTGCCAGCAGTCCGACTAGCGGGGCCCAAGAGACCCAGTACTTC,CASSPTSGAQETQYF
TRBV7-9,TRBJ1-2,TRBD1,.,TGTGCCAGCAGCCCCTCCAGGGGGCCCTACGATGGCTACACCTTC,CASSPSRGPYDGYTF
TRBV2,TRBJ2-7,TRBD2,.,TGTGCCAGCAGTGGGCTAGCGGGGCCCTCCTACGAGCAGTACTTC,CASSGLAGPSYEQYF
TRBV3-1,TRBJ1-2,.,.,TGTGCCAGCAGCCAAGGCGGTCTTGACTATGGCTACACCTTC,CASSQGGLDYGYTF
TRBV29-1,TRBJ1-2,.,.,TGCAGCGTTAGACTACGGAATCTCCCTGGCTACACCTTC,CSVRLRNLPGYTF
TRBV4-1,TRBJ1-2,.,.,TGCGCCAGCAGCCAAGCGGGATCAGGGTCTGACCCTGGCTACACCTTC,CASSQAGSGSDPGYTF
TRBV24-1,TRBJ2-3,.,.,TGTGCCACCAGTGCCCCAGGGCAAGATACGCAGTATTTT,CATSAPGQDTQYF
TRBV9,TRBJ2-1,TRBD2,.,TGTGCCAGCAGCGTAGATAAGGTAGCGGGGCGCAACAATGAGCAGTTCTTC,CASSVDKVAGRNNEQFF
TRBV2,TRBJ2-6,.,.,TGTGCCAGCAGTGAGCGCTCTGGGGCCAACGTCCTGACTTTC,CASSERSGANVLTF
TRBV29-1,TRBJ2-1,.,once,TGCAGCGTTGTATGGCCGGGGAATGAGCAGTTCTTC,CSVVWPGNEQFF
TRBV6-2/TRBV6-3,TRBJ1-2,.,.,TGTGCCAGCAGTACAGGATTATGGGGCTACACCTTC,CASSTGLWGYTF
TRBV6-5,TRBJ2-7,.,.,TGTGCCAGCAGTGAGGGTAAAGAGCAGTACTTC,CASSEGKEQYF
TRBV29-1,TRBJ1-1,TRBD1,.,TGCAGCGTTGAACCAGGGGGGAACACTGAAGCTTTCTTT,CSVEPGGNTEAFF
TRBV6-5,TRBJ2-7,TRBD2,.,TGTGCCAGCAGTATCTCAGGGACTACCTACGAGCAGTACTTC,CASSISGTTYEQYF
TRBV25-1,TRBJ1-6,.,.,TGTGCCACCTATAATTCACCCCTCCACTTT,CATYNSPLHF
TRBV9,TRBJ1-5,.,.,TGTGCCAGCAGCGAAAGGCCCCAGGGCCTTGGCAATCAGCCCCAGCATTTT,CASSERPQGLGNQPQHF
TRBV3-1,TRBJ1-2,.,.,TGTGCCAGCAGCCAAGTCCGGGGTCTTTCCTATGGCTACACCTTC,CASSQVRGLSYGYTF
TRBV9,TRBJ2-5,.,.,TGTGCCAGCAGCGCCCTCAGGGAGGAGACCCAGTACTTC,CASSALREETQYF
TRBV7-9,TRBJ2-5,.,.,TGTGCCAGCACGTTGGTTGAAGAGACCCAGTACTTC,CASTLVEETQYF
TRBV6-1,TRBJ2-7,.,.,TGTGCCAGCACCGCGGGGATCTCCTACGAGCAGTACTTC,CASTAGISYEQYF
TRBV27,TRBJ1-2,.,.,TGTGCCAGCAGTTTAGGGGCCGGGGGTGATATCCATGGCTACACCTTC,CASSLGAGGDIHGYTF
TRBV9,TRBJ1-5,.,.,TGTGCCAGCAGCGTAGGGGGGGCGCAGGGTCAGCCCCAGCATTTT,CASSVGGAQGQPQHF
TRBV27,TRBJ1-1,TRBD1,once,TGTGCCAGCAGTAATTGGGGAGGGGGCGGTGAAGCTTTCTTT,CASSNWGGGGEAFF
TRBV20-1,TRBJ1-1,.,.,TGCAGTGCTAGAGAGGACCCCTTGAACACTGAAGCTTTCTTT,CSAREDPLNTEAFF
TRBV27,TRBJ2-1,TRBD2,.,TGTGCCAGCAGTGCCAGGACTAGCGGATTCTACAATGAGCAGTTCTTC,CASSARTSGFYNEQFF
TRBV6-5,TRBJ1-1,.,.,TGTGCCAGCGCAGGGGCAGCGGGATCAGGTGCTTTCTTT,CASAGAAGSGAFF
TRBV4-3,TRBJ1-1,.,.,TGCGCCAGCAGCACTCGGGGGGGTACTGAAGCTTTCTTT,CASSTRGGTEAFF
TRBV28,TRBJ2-4,.,.,TGTGCCAGCAGTTTGGAGGGAGCCAAAAACATTCAGTACTTC,CASSLEGAKNIQYF
TRBV6-1,TRBJ2-3,.,.,TGTGCCAGCAGCCGGATGGGAGTTTCCCGTGTCACAGATACGCAGTATTTT,CASSRMGVSRVTDTQYF
TRBV15,TRBJ1-5,.,.,TGTGCCACCAGCATCAACAGGGATAGCAATCAGCCCCAGCATTTT,CATSINRDSNQPQHF
TRBV20-1,TRBJ2-7,TRBD1,.,TGCAGTGCTAGAGACGAAGACAGGGCGTACGAGCAGTACTTC,CSARDEDRAYEQYF
TRBV20-1,TRBJ2-5,.,.,TGCAGTGCTAGAGAGAGGGTACTTCAAGAGACCCAGTACTTC,CSARERVLQETQYF
TRBV2,TRBJ1-2,.,.,TGTGCCAGCAGTGAAGACCTACAGGGCCAAGATGGCTACACCTTC,CASSEDLQGQDGYTF
TRBV29-1,TRBJ1-5,.,.,TGCAGCGTTGAATTGGGCGGGAATCAGCCCCAGCATTTT,CSVELGGNQPQHF
TRBV13,TRBJ1-5,.,.,TGTGCCAGCAGCTTATCAGGTCAGCCCCAGCATTTT,CASSLSGQPQHF
TRBV3-1,TRBJ2-5,TRBD2,.,TGTGCCAGCAGCCCTTCTTCCTTGCGGGGGGTCCTTCAAGAGACCCAGTACTTC,CASSPSSLRGVLQETQYF
TRBV19,TRBJ2-3,.,.,TGTGCCAGTAGTATTTCGGCCGATACGCAGTATTTT,CASSISADTQYF